This T cell receptor (beta chain) came from a study of CD8 T cells in Susac syndrome. Random hexamers were used to reverse transcribe an amount of roughly 0.5 to 1 ug RNA. TCRdb ran MiXCR on the immunoSEQ multiplex PCR reads and lists one entry per CDR3 protein. Here the sample spans about 300,000 distinct CDR3 sequences, about 82% being singletons. CD8+ and CD4+ T cells circulating in blood were sequenced for TCR beta. Germline assignment: CDR1 SGHDT and CDR2 YYEEEE. V lost 4 bases and J 5 bases, leaving 16 bases between the germline ends. This CDR3 is 15 amino acids long. Sequenced material: CD8+ T cells from PBMCs. The sequence derives from a human donor with multiple sclerosis. The J gene is TRBJ2-1, the V gene TRBV5-6; D possibly corresponds to TRBD2 (5 bases). For the CDR3, the DNA is TGTGCCAGCAGCCCGAGGGTGCGCCCCGACAATGAGCAGTTCTTC. It specifies CASSPRVRPDNEQFF.